Each of the 11 T cell receptor beta chains below was sequenced from the same sample in a study of blood T cell repertoires in COVID-19. TCRdb's table, derived via immunoSEQ multiplex PCR, lists solely in-frame clones and lacks some. Found here are under 150,000 clones, 85% of them singletons; the top ten hold about 3%. The sequencing input was peripheral blood. These receptors were collected from a woman aged 40 to 50 with active or convalescent COVID-19.

The gene calls are TRBV11-2 and TRBJ2-3; D is perhaps TRBD2 (5 bases). V was pared by 1 base and J by 1 base, with 9 bases between. The CDR3 has 15 residues. The germline CDR1 and CDR2 sequences are SGHAT and FQNNGV. The CDR3 DNA reads TGTGCCAGCAGCTTAGTGGCTAGCCGCACAGATACGCAGTATTTT. Translated: CASSLVASRTDTQYF.

This chain connects TRBV11-2 to TRBJ1-6; D is undetermined. Germline CDR1 SGHAT, CDR2 FQNNGV. Trimming removed 7 bases at V and 10 bases at J, with 17 bases between. The CDR3 runs 14 residues. Written as DNA, the CDR3 is TGTGCCAGCACCTCCTGGGCTAGAGGGTCACCCCTCCACTTT. Protein: CASTSWARGSPLHF.

V usage is TRBV6-6 and J usage is TRBJ2-7, with D perhaps matching TRBD1 (6 bases). This CDR3 has 13 residues. The germline V gene has CDR1 MNHNY and CDR2 SVGAGI (reference sequence). Trimming pared 4 bases from V and 2 bases from J, leaving 9 bases between. CDR3 sequence (DNA): TGTGCCAGCAGTTTACAGGGACCCTACGAGCAGTACTTC. Translated: CASSLQGPYEQYF.

The J gene is TRBJ1-3, the V gene TRBV6-2 or TRBV6-3; D call uncertain. The CDR3 length is 15 residues. The V and J ends lost 2 bases and 5 bases respectively, with 13 bases between them. The germline gives CDR1 MNHEY, CDR2 SVGEGT. The CDR3 bases are TGTGCCAGCAGTTACCCCCCCGGGAGGAGAAACACCATATATTTT. This translates into CASSYPPGRRNTIYF.

The gene calls are TRBV10-3 and TRBJ1-2, with D unclear. The CDR3 covers 16 residues. CDR1 and CDR2 (germline): ENHRY, SYGVKD. V was shortened by 3 bases and J by 6 bases, with 20 bases between the two germline ends. The CDR3 DNA reads as TGTGCCATCAGTGAACGCGGGTCGAGGTTTCAACATGGCTACACCTTC. This translates into CAISERGSRFQHGYTF.

The rearrangement links TRBV7-2 to TRBJ1-3; TRBD1 agrees at 8 bases. The CDR3 length is 15 residues. Germline trimming cut 3 bases from V and 4 bases from J; bases unmatched to any gene: 5. Germline loops: CDR1 SGHTA, CDR2 FQGNSA. The CDR3 protein is CASSFDRGSGNTIYF. The CDR3 DNA reads as TGTGCCAGCAGCTTCGACAGGGGTTCGGGAAACACCATATATTTT. The whole variable domain, remainder taken from reference TRBV7-2 and TRBJ1-3, is GAGVSQSPSNKVTEKGKDVELRCDPISGHTALYWYRQSLGQGLEFLIYFQGNSAPDKSGLPSDRFSAERTGGSVSTLTIQRTQQEDSAVYLCASSFDRGSGNTIYFGEGSWLTVV.

This clone appeared a single time. The CDR3 nucleotides read TGTGCCAGCAGCTTGCCGGGACTACAGTACTTAAGGTCCGGGGAGCTGTTTTTT. The encoded protein is CASSLPGLQYLRSGELFF. The chain recombines TRBV5-6 with TRBJ2-2; 7 nucleotides agree with TRBD2. Germline assignment: CDR1 SGHDT and CDR2 YYEEEE. V gave up 1 base and J gave up 6 bases; unmatched junction bases: 15. CDR3 size: 18 residues.

The chain couples TRBV6-5 to TRBJ1-1; D is uncertain. The CDR3 contains 15 residues. Germline V lookup: CDR1 MNHEY, CDR2 SVGAGI. The ends were cut back, 0 bases at V and 5 bases at J, with 13 bases in the middle. CDR3 amino acids: CASSYSGGKGTEAFF. CDR3 in DNA: TGTGCCAGCAGTTACTCGGGAGGGAAGGGTACTGAAGCTTTCTTT.

This clone was seen just once. This chain joins TRBV30 and TRBJ1-6; D not certain. Germline values: CDR1 GTSNPN, CDR2 SVGIG (reference sequence). V dropped 0 bases and J dropped 10 bases, with 7 bases sitting between them. This CDR3 has 12 amino acids. CDR3 nucleotide sequence: TGTGCCTGGAGTGTGACTGTGTCACCCCTCCACTTT. Residues: CAWSVTVSPLHF. The full variable domain, with the rest looked up from reference TRBV30 and TRBJ1-6, is SQTIHQWPATLVQPVGSPLSLECTVEGTSNPNLYWYRQAAGRGLQLLFYSVGIGQISSEVPQNLSASRPQDRQFILSSKKLLLSDSGFYLCAWSVTVSPLHFGNGTRLTVT.

The V call is TRBV29-1, the J call TRBJ1-3, with 8 bases that match TRBD1. The CDR3 is 15 residues long. Germline loops: CDR1 SQVTM, CDR2 ANQGSEA. Trimming at V came to 0 bases and at J to 7 bases, leaving 8 bases not matched to a gene. This chain's CDR3 is CSVEERAGGMNTIYF. The CDR3 coding sequence is TGCAGCGTTGAAGAGAGGGCAGGGGGCATGAACACCATATATTTT.

The chain employs TRBV6-5 and TRBJ2-7; possible D gene TRBD1, 6 bases. Germline V gene lookup returns CDR1 MNHEY and CDR2 SVGAGI. The CDR3 extends over 14 amino acids. Trimming removed 0 bases at V and 2 bases at J, with 8 bases between. In DNA, the CDR3 is TGTGCCAGCAGTTACTCACAGGGTACCTACGAGCAGTACTTC. This codes for CASSYSQGTYEQYF.